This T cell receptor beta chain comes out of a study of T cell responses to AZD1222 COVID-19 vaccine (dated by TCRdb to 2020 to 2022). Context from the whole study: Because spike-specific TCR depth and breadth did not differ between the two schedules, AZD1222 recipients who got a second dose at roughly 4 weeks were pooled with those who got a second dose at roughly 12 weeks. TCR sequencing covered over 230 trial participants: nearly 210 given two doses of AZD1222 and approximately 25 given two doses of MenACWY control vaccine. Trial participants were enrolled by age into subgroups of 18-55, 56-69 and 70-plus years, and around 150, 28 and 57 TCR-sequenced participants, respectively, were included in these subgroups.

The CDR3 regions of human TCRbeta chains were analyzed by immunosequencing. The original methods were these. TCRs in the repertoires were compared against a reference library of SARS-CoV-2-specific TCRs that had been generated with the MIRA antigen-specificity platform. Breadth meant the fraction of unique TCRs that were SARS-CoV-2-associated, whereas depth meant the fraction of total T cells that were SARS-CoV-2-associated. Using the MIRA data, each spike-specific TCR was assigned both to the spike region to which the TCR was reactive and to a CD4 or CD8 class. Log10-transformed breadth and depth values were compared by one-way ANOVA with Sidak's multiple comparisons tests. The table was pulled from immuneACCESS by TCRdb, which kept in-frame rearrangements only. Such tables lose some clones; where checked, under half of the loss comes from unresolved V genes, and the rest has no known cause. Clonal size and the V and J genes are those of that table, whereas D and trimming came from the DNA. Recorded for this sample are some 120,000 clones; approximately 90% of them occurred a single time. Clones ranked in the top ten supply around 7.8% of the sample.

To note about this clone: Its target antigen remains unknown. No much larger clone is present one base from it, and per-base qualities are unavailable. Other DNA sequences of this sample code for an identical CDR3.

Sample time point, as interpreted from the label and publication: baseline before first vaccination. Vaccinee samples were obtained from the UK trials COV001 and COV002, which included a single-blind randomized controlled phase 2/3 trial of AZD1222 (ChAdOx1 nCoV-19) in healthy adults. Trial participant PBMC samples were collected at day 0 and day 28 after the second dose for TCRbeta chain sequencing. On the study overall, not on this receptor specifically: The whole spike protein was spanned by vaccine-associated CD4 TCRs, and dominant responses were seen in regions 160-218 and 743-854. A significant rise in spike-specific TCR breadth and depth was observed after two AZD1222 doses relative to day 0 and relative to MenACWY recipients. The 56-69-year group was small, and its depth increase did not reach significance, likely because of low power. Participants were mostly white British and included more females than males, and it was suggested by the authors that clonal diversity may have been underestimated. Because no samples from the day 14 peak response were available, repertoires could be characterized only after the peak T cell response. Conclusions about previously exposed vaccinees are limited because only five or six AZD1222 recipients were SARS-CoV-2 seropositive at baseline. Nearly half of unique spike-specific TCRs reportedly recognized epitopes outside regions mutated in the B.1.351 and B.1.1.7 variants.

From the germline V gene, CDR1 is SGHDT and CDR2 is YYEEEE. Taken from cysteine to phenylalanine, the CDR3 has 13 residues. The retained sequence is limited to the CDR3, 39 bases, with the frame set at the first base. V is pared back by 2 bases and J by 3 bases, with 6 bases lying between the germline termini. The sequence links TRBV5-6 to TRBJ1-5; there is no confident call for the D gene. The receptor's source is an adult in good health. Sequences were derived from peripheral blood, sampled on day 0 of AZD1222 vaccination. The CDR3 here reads CASSFGHNQPQHF. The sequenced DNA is TGTGCCAGCAGCTTCGGGCACAATCAGCCCCAGCATTTT.